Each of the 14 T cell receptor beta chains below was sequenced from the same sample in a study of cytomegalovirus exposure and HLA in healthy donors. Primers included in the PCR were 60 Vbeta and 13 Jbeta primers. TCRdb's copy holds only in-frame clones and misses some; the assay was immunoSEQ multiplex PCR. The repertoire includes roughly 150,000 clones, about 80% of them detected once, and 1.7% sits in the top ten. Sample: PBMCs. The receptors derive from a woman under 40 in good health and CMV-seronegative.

CDR3: CASSQGQTYGYTF. The CDR3 nucleotides are TGTGCCAGCAGCCAAGGACAGACCTATGGCTACACCTTC. This chain connects TRBV14 to TRBJ1-2; D possibly corresponds to TRBD1 (5 bases). Per germline, CDR1 SGHDN and CDR2 FVKESK. The CDR3 loop spans 13 amino acids. Trimming left V 1 base short and J 4 bases short, with 7 bases between.

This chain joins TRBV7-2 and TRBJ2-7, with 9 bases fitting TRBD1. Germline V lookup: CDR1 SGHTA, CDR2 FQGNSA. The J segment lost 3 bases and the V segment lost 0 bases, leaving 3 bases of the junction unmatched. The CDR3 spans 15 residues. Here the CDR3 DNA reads TGTGCCAGCAGCTTAGCGGGACAGGGAATCTACGAGCAGTACTTC. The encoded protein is CASSLAGQGIYEQYF.

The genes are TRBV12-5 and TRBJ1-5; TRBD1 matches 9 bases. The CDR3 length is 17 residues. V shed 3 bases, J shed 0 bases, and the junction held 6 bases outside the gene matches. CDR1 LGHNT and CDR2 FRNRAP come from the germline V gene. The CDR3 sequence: CASGFRQGVYSNQPQHF. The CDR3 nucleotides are TGTGCTAGTGGTTTTCGACAGGGGGTTTATAGCAATCAGCCCCAGCATTTT.

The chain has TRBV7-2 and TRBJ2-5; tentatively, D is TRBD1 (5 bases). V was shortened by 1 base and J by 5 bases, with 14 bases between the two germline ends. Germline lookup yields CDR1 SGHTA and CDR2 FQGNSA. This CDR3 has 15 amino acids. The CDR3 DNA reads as TGTGCCAGCAGCTTAGGGTATAGGGGCCGCGAGACCCAGTACTTC. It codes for CASSLGYRGRETQYF.

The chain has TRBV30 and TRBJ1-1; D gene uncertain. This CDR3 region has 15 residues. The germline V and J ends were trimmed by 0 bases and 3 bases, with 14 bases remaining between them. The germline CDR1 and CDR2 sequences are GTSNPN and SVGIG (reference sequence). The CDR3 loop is CAWSVHVGKDTEAFF. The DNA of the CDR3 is TGTGCCTGGAGTGTACATGTCGGGAAGGACACTGAAGCTTTCTTT.

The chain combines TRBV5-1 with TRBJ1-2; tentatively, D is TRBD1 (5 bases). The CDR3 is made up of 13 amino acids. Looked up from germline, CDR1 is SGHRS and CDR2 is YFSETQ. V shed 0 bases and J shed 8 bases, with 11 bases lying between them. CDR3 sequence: CASSLEGLGGYTF. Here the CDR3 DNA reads TGCGCCAGCAGCTTGGAGGGGCTTGGAGGCTACACCTTC.

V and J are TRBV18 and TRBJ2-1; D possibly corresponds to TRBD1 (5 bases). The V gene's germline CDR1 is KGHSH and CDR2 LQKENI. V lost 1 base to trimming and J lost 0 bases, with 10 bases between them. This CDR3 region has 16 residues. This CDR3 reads CASSPLGQGSYNEQFF. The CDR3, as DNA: TGTGCCAGCTCACCACTAGGGCAGGGCTCCTACAATGAGCAGTTCTTC.

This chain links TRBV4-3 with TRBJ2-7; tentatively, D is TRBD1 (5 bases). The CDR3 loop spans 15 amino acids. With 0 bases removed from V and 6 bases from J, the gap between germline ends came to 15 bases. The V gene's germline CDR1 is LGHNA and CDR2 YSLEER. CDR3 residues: CASSQEPGLVGEQYF. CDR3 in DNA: TGCGCCAGCAGCCAAGAGCCAGGGCTAGTGGGCGAGCAGTACTTC.

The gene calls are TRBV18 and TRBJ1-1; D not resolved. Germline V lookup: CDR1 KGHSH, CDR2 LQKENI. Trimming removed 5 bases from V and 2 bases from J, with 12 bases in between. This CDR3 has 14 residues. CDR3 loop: CASSTQTSNTEAFF. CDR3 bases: TGTGCCAGCTCAACCCAGACAAGTAACACTGAAGCTTTCTTT. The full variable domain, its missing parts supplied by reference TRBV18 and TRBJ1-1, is NAGVMQNPRHLVRRRGQEARLRCSPMKGHSHVYWYRQLPEEGLKFMVYLQKENIIDESGMPKERFSAEFPKEGPSILRIQQVVRGDSAAYFCASSTQTSNTEAFFGQGTRLTVV.

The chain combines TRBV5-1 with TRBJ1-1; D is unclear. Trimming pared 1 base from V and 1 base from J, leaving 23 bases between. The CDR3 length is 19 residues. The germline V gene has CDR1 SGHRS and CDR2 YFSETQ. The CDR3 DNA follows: TGCGCCAGCAGCTTGAACCGGTGGGTCAAGTTTCAGGAGAACACTGAAGCTTTCTTT. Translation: CASSLNRWVKFQENTEAFF.

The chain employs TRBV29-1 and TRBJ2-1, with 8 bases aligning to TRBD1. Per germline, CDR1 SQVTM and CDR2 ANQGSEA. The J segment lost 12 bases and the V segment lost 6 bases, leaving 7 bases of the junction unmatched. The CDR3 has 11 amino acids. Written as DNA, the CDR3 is TGCAGCGTCATTCCCGGGACAGGGCAGTTCTTC. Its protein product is CSVIPGTGQFF.

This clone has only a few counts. CDR3 nucleotides: TGTGCCACCCAGACAGGCTACGCTAACAATGAGCAGTTCTTC. This gives the protein CATQTGYANNEQFF. This chain joins TRBV6-1 and TRBJ2-1; D possibly corresponds to TRBD1 (6 bases). The V and J ends lost 10 bases and 5 bases respectively, with 18 bases between them. The V gene's germline CDR1 is MNHNS and CDR2 SASEGT. There are 14 residues in the CDR3.

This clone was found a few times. The CDR3 spells CASSYGRNNEQFF. DNA for the CDR3: TGTGCCAGCAGTTACGGCAGGAACAATGAGCAGTTCTTC. The rearrangement links TRBV6-6 to TRBJ2-1, with D hard to call. The CDR3 length is 13 residues. V lost 2 bases, J lost 5 bases, and 7 bases lay in between. Germline V gene lookup returns CDR1 MNHNY and CDR2 SVGAGI (reference sequence).

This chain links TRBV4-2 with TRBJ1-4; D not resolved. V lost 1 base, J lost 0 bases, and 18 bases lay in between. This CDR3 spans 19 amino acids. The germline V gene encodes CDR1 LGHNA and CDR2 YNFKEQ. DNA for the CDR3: TGTGCCAGCAGCCAAGTAATAGCAGTCGGCCTTGCAACTAATGAAAAACTGTTTTTT. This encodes CASSQVIAVGLATNEKLFF.